The next 9 T cell receptor beta chains were all read from a single sample in a study of blood T cells in healthy people across ages. A second PCR, run for roughly 6 to 11 cycles, used a sample-barcoded 5' primer plus a J-beta primer mix. A single record per CDR3 protein comes from TCRdb applying MiXCR to the 5' RACE reads. The data show around 1.5 million distinct CDR3 sequences, almost 35% seen once. The specimen was blood. The receptors shown here come from a woman aged 30 to 39 in good health.

In its sample, this clonotype was seen a few times. The V call is TRBV12-3 or TRBV12-4, the J call TRBJ1-2; D may be TRBD1 (6 bases). Trimming left V 5 bases short and J 5 bases short, with 15 bases between. This CDR3 is built from 14 residues. DNA for the CDR3: TGTGCCAGCAGTAGAGGACAGCAGAAATATGGCTACACCTTC. Translating it yields CASSRGQQKYGYTF.

This clonotype was seen repeatedly, ten times or more. J is TRBJ2-3 and V is TRBV29-1; D unresolved. Germline V gene lookup returns CDR1 SQVTM and CDR2 ANQGSEA. CDR3 length: 11 residues. V lost 4 bases and J 6 bases, leaving 8 bases between the germline ends. CDR3 protein: CSVATSDTQYF. DNA of the CDR3: TGCAGCGTTGCGACTTCGGATACGCAGTATTTT.

This clonotype was counted between two and nine times. V gene TRBV28 combines with J gene TRBJ2-1; D is possibly TRBD2 (6 bases). V was cut by 4 bases and J by 11 bases, with 15 bases left in between. The length of the CDR3 is 13 residues. Germline-derived CDR1 and CDR2 are MDHEN and SYDVKM. CDR3 in DNA: TGTGCCAGCAGTTCCCCGGACTACCCGAAGCAGTTCTTC. Its translation: CASSSPDYPKQFF.

This clonotype was seen a few times. The chain uses TRBV28 and TRBJ2-7, with 8 bases lining up with TRBD1. The CDR3 extends over 15 amino acids. Germline loops: CDR1 MDHEN, CDR2 SYDVKM. The V gene end was trimmed by 1 base and the J gene end by 3 bases; junction bases not matched to a gene: 5. The CDR3 region is CASSLSAGGVYEQYF. DNA for the CDR3: TGTGCCAGCAGTTTATCTGCAGGGGGCGTCTACGAGCAGTACTTC. Combining the CDR3 with reference TRBV28 and TRBJ2-7 gives the whole variable domain DVKVTQSSRYLVKRTGEKVFLECVQDMDHENMFWYRQDPGLGLRLIYFSYDVKMKEKGDIPEGYSVSREKKERFSLILESASTNQTSMYLCASSLSAGGVYEQYFGPGTRLTVT.

Regarding this clonotype: This clone may be a read error of a much larger clone one base away. The chain has TRBV9 and TRBJ2-7, with a tentative D call TRBD1 (6 bases). In germline, CDR1 is SGDLS, CDR2 YYNGEE. CDR3 length: 15 amino acids. V was shortened by 0 bases and J by 1 base, with 11 bases between the two germline ends. CDR3 region: CASSVGPGESYEQYV. The CDR3 nucleotides are TGTGCCAGCAGCGTAGGGCCAGGGGAGTCCTACGAGCAGTACGTC.

The rearrangement joins TRBV2 to TRBJ2-2; possibly TRBD1 for D (6 bases). CDR3 size: 12 residues. The V end lost 6 bases, the J end lost 9 bases, and 11 bases lay between the germline ends. CDR1 is SNHLY and CDR2 is FYNNEI in the germline V gene. CDR3 sequence (DNA): TGTGCCAGCAGGGAAACAGGGTGGGAGCTGTTTTTT. It codes for CASRETGWELFF.

This clonotype was counted ten times or more. This sequence joins TRBV4-1 and TRBJ2-7, with a weak D call TRBD1 (5 bases). The CDR3 runs to 15 residues. CDR1 MGHRA and CDR2 YSYEKL come from the germline V gene. The ends were cut back, 1 base at V and 0 bases at J, with 10 bases in the middle. CDR3 sequence reads: CASSQVRGHSYEQYF. The CDR3, as DNA: TGCGCCAGCAGCCAAGTAAGGGGTCACTCCTACGAGCAGTACTTC.

At least ten counts were recorded for this clonotype. This chain joins TRBV12-3 or TRBV12-4 and TRBJ1-2; D is possibly TRBD1 (5 bases). V lost 3 bases to trimming and J lost 2 bases, with 7 bases between them. This CDR3 contains 13 residues. This chain's CDR3 is CASSFPGNYGYTF. As DNA, the CDR3 is TGTGCCAGCAGTTTCCCAGGGAACTATGGCTACACCTTC.

This clonotype was found a few times. V and J are TRBV20-1 and TRBJ2-2; tentative D call: TRBD1 (6 bases). Trimming took off 6 bases at V and 0 bases at J, with 14 bases between the two ends. There are 15 residues in the CDR3. CDR1 and CDR2 (germline): DFQATT, SNEGSKA (reference sequence). The CDR3 DNA reads as TGCAGTGCAACCGGGACACAAACGAACACCGGGGAGCTGTTTTTT. Its protein product is CSATGTQTNTGELFF.